A single sample is the source of the 25 T cell receptor beta chains below, sequenced in a study of blood T cell repertoires in COVID-19. Some clones are missing from TCRdb's copy, which holds only in-frame ones; the method was immunoSEQ multiplex PCR. This sample has around 130,000 clones; 60% to 85% occur once, and the top ten carry 20% to 25%. The sequenced sample was peripheral blood. The origin of the receptors is a man at least 80 years old with acute or convalescent COVID-19.

The V call is TRBV6-5, the J call TRBJ2-3; 7 positions agree with TRBD2. Germline assignment: CDR1 MNHEY and CDR2 SVGAGI. Trimming took 6 bases from V and 3 from J; bases not matched to a gene: 3. CDR3 length: 13 residues. The CDR3 nucleotides are TGTGCCAGCAGGCGGGGGTTGACAGATACGCAGTATTTT. It yields the protein CASRRGLTDTQYF.

V and J are TRBV7-8 and TRBJ2-3; a weak D match, TRBD2 (5 bases). Trimming took 8 bases from V and 0 from J, leaving 9 bases between them. Germline CDR1 and CDR2: SGHVS and FQNEAQ. The CDR3 sequence is 13 residues long. The CDR3 reads CASRGQSTDTQYF. CDR3 nucleotides: TGTGCCAGCCGAGGGCAGAGCACAGATACGCAGTATTTT.

The V call is TRBV28, the J call TRBJ1-2; TRBD1 matches 8 bases. Trimming cost V 6 bases and J 6 bases; bases outside gene matches: 6. Germline CDR1 and CDR2: MDHEN and SYDVKM. This CDR3 spans 13 amino acids. CDR3 nucleotide sequence: TGTGCCAGCAGGAAAACAGGGGGTAATGGCTACACCTTC. Translated: CASRKTGGNGYTF.

This clone showed up just once. CDR3 bases: TGTGCCAGCAGCAATGGACAACCCATTAACTATGGCTACACCTTC. Amino acids: CASSNGQPINYGYTF. This rearrangement joins TRBV21-1 to TRBJ1-2; the table calls TRBD1, which could not be checked here. TRBV21-1 is tagged as a pseudogene. This CDR3 comprises 15 residues.

The chain uses TRBV28 and TRBJ1-6; 8 bases are shared with TRBD1. From germline, CDR1 is MDHEN and CDR2 SYDVKM. This CDR3 is built from 15 residues. The ends lost 2 bases at V and 4 bases at J; junction bases unmatched: 1. CDR3 DNA: TGTGCCAGCAGTTTACGACAGGGGTATAATTCACCCCTCCACTTT. It translates to CASSLRQGYNSPLHF.

This clone was seen a handful of times. This chain connects TRBV2 to TRBJ1-4, with 9 bases matching TRBD1. There are 14 residues in the CDR3. Looked up from germline, CDR1 is SNHLY and CDR2 is FYNNEI. Germline trimming cut 6 bases from V and 4 bases from J; bases unmatched to any gene: 3. In DNA form, the CDR3 reads TGTGCCAGCAGGCGGGACAGGGATAATGAAAAACTGTTTTTT. Translating gives CASRRDRDNEKLFF.

The chain links TRBV29-1 to TRBJ2-2; D unclear. The V gene's germline CDR1 is SQVTM and CDR2 ANQGSEA. Trimming pared 3 bases from V and 3 bases from J, leaving 11 bases between. CDR3 length equals 14 residues. The CDR3 sequence is CSVESPTHTGELFF. As DNA, the CDR3 is TGCAGCGTTGAGTCACCTACCCACACCGGGGAGCTGTTTTTT.

This chain joins TRBV5-1 and TRBJ1-4; 7 bases align to TRBD1. V gave up 8 bases and J gave up 8 bases; unmatched junction bases: 6. This CDR3 spans 12 amino acids. Per the germline V gene, CDR1 is SGHRS and CDR2 is YFSETQ. The CDR3 loop reads CASRQGGEKLFF. In DNA form, the CDR3 reads TGCGCCAGTAGACAGGGAGGAGAAAAACTGTTTTTT.

This clone showed up just a few times. This sequence joins TRBV5-1 and TRBJ2-2; TRBD2 matches at 8 bases. This CDR3 spans 13 amino acids. The trim removed 4 bases at V and 7 bases at J, leaving 3 bases unmatched. Germline V gene data show CDR1 as SGHRS and CDR2 as YFSETQ. The CDR3 DNA follows: TGCGCCAGCAGCCCGGGGGGGATCGGGGAGCTGTTTTTT. Protein sequence: CASSPGGIGELFF.

The chain links TRBV19 to TRBJ2-2; TRBD1 matches at 9 bases. The CDR3 is 15 amino acids. Per germline, CDR1 LNHDA and CDR2 SQIVND (reference sequence). J was trimmed by 6 bases and V by 5 bases; bases with no gene match: 7. The CDR3 here is CASSPPGQGAGELFF. The CDR3, as DNA: TGTGCCAGTAGTCCTCCGGGACAGGGTGCCGGGGAGCTGTTTTTT.

This chain joins TRBV24-1 and TRBJ2-3; D gene uncertain. V was shortened by 4 bases and J by 3 bases, with 13 bases between the two germline ends. Germline assignment: CDR1 KGHDR and CDR2 SFDVKD. CDR3 size: 15 residues. The CDR3 region has the DNA TGTGCCACCAGTGACCCTGACACGAGTACAGATACGCAGTATTTT. Translated, it gives CATSDPDTSTDTQYF.

The chain couples TRBV7-2 to TRBJ2-3, with 8 nucleotides matching TRBD2. The CDR3 has 15 residues. Germline CDR1 SGHTA, CDR2 FQGNSA. Germline trimming cut 3 bases from V and 2 bases from J; bases unmatched to any gene: 4. In DNA form, the CDR3 reads TGTGCCAGCAGCTTCCGGCGGGGGGACACAGATACGCAGTATTTT. Residues: CASSFRRGDTDTQYF.

V is TRBV27 and J is TRBJ2-7; TRBD2 might be the D (6 bases). Germline V lookup: CDR1 MNHEY, CDR2 SMNVEV (reference sequence). Trimming removed 2 bases at V and 6 bases at J, with 11 bases between. There are 13 residues in the CDR3. The CDR3 loop is CASSLAGSGEQYF. In DNA, the CDR3 is TGTGCCAGCAGTTTAGCCGGTAGCGGCGAGCAGTACTTC.

The V and J genes are TRBV24-1 and TRBJ1-6; no clear D. V gave up 2 bases and J gave up 5 bases, with 6 bases separating them. Germline assignment: CDR1 KGHDR and CDR2 SFDVKD. CDR3 length: 14 amino acids. The CDR3 reads CATSDWRDNSPLHF. The CDR3 nucleotides are TGTGCCACCAGTGATTGGAGGGATAATTCACCCCTCCACTTT.

This clone was seen ten or more times. CDR3 amino acids: CASRITGVNYNSPLHF. CDR3 DNA sequence: TGTGCCAGCAGAATTACAGGGGTCAACTATAATTCACCCCTCCACTTT. The chain is built from TRBV7-8 and TRBJ1-6, with 7 bases that match TRBD1. Germline CDR1 SGHVS, CDR2 FQNEAQ. The V segment lost 6 bases and the J segment 3 bases; nucleotides outside the gene matches: 8. The CDR3 extends over 16 amino acids.

There are a few counts of this clone. This chain connects TRBV10-3 to TRBJ1-3; D might be TRBD1 (5 bases). Trimming took off 4 bases at V and 0 bases at J, with 13 bases between the two ends. This CDR3 is 16 amino acids long. Germline lookup yields CDR1 ENHRY and CDR2 SYGVKD. In nucleotides, the CDR3 is TGTGCCATCAGTGGAGACAGAACCCTCTCTGGAAACACCATATATTTT. As protein: CAISGDRTLSGNTIYF.

This clone turned up a few times. The CDR3 protein is CASSPREHHSPLHF. The CDR3 region has the DNA TGTGCCAGCAGTCCCCGGGAACACCATTCACCCCTCCACTTT. The chain has TRBV3-1 (or the pseudogene TRBV3-2) and TRBJ1-6, with unresolved D. The CDR3 is 14 amino acids. V lost 6 bases and J lost 8, with 14 bases in between. Germline-derived CDR1 and CDR2 are LGHDT and YNNKEL (reference sequence).

This rearrangement joins TRBV19 to TRBJ2-5; 7 nucleotides match TRBD2. Germline lookup yields CDR1 LNHDA and CDR2 SQIVND (reference sequence). V lost 5 bases and J lost 5; bases outside the gene matches: 11. There are 15 residues in the CDR3. CDR3 residues: CASSLLGVGGETQYF. For the CDR3, the DNA is TGTGCCAGTAGTCTTCTAGGGGTCGGGGGGGAGACCCAGTACTTC.

This chain connects TRBV25-1 to TRBJ1-5, with TRBD1 matching 8 bases. CDR1 is MGHDK, CDR2 SYGVNS, per germline. Germline trimming cut 4 bases from V and 4 bases from J; bases unmatched to any gene: 0. The CDR3 loop spans 13 amino acids. Written as DNA, the CDR3 is TGTGCCAGCAGTGGACAGGGGAATCAGCCCCAGCATTTT. The encoded protein is CASSGQGNQPQHF.

In this sample, this clone turned up once. The chain combines TRBV9 with TRBJ2-5; D might be TRBD1 (6 bases). Germline CDR1 reads SGDLS; CDR2 reads YYNGEE. There are 14 residues in the CDR3. V shed 4 bases and J shed 5 bases, with 15 bases lying between them. The DNA for the CDR3 is TGTGCCAGCAGCCCCTTCCAGGGGCTGGAGACCCAGTACTTC. This sequence encodes CASSPFQGLETQYF.

Concerning this clone: At the DNA level, this CDR3 is encoded by other sequences in the same sample as well. The V gene is TRBV12-3 or TRBV12-4, the J gene TRBJ1-5; D call uncertain. CDR3 length: 13 amino acids. Deletions cut 3 bases from V and 4 bases from J, with 7 bases between. Here the CDR3 reads CASSLGENQPQHF. The DNA of the CDR3 is TGTGCCAGCAGTTTGGGAGAAAATCAGCCCCAGCATTTT.

This clone was seen only once. The V call is TRBV6-5, the J call TRBJ1-2; D possibly corresponds to TRBD1 (5 bases). The CDR3 extends over 15 amino acids. Trimming pared 6 bases from V and 5 bases from J, leaving 19 bases between. CDR1 is MNHEY, CDR2 SVGAGI, per germline. This CDR3 is CASRGRGSGGYGYTF. DNA for the CDR3: TGTGCCAGCAGGGGCCGGGGTTCTGGGGGGTATGGCTACACCTTC.

The rearrangement uses TRBV27 and TRBJ2-5, with TRBD2 identical over 8 bases. With 3 bases clipped from V and 4 bases from J, the junction kept 7 bases outside the gene matches. CDR1 and CDR2 (germline): MNHEY, SMNVEV (reference sequence). The CDR3 extends over 15 amino acids. The CDR3 region is CASSLAAGGLETQYF. CDR3 DNA: TGTGCCAGCAGTTTGGCTGCGGGGGGCCTAGAGACCCAGTACTTC.

The V call is TRBV7-8, the J call TRBJ2-7; no firm D call. Germline V gene lookup returns CDR1 SGHVS and CDR2 FQNEAQ. Trimming took off 1 base at V and 2 bases at J, with 12 bases between the two ends. CDR3 length: 15 amino acids. The CDR3 nucleotides read TGTGCCAGCAGCTTAGGTGCTGGGCCTACCTACGAGCAGTACTTC. Translated, it gives CASSLGAGPTYEQYF.

Only a few counts were recorded for this clone. V and J are TRBV5-1 and TRBJ1-1; TRBD1 is a possible D gene (6 bases). The CDR3 is 16 residues long. Germline CDR1 is SGHRS and CDR2 is YFSETQ. Trimming left V 3 bases short and J 6 bases short, with 21 bases between. CDR3 region: CASSSPTQGVQAEAFF. The CDR3 bases are TGCGCCAGCAGCTCCCCCACACAGGGCGTCCAGGCTGAAGCTTTCTTT.